Listed here are 26 T cell receptor beta chains from one sample, sequenced in a study of T cell responses to AZD1222 COVID-19 vaccine. Repertoires were generated with immunoSEQ multiplex PCR, while TCRdb's copy carries only in-frame clones and drops some. This sample carries 80,000 to 100,000 clones, 75% to 95% of them seen once, and the ten largest clones take around a tenth. The sequences come from peripheral blood, collected 28 days after the second AZD1222 dose. The receptors come from an adult who received the AZD1222 COVID-19 vaccine.

The rearrangement joins TRBV28 to TRBJ1-2, with a possible D match to TRBD1 (5 bases). V gave up 6 bases and J gave up 5 bases, with 16 bases separating them. The germline V gene encodes CDR1 MDHEN and CDR2 SYDVKM. CDR3 length: 14 residues. The CDR3 coding sequence is TGTGCCAGCAGGCGACCGGGACGGCGATATGGCTACACCTTC. This encodes CASRRPGRRYGYTF.

This clone was counted a single time. V usage is TRBV7-3 and J usage is TRBJ2-7, with D uncertain. Trimming pared 5 bases from V and 1 base from J, leaving 12 bases between. This CDR3 contains 14 residues. CDR1 is SGHTA, CDR2 FQGTGA, per germline. CDR3 sequence reads: CASSPGSSSYEQYF. The CDR3 bases are TGTGCCAGCAGCCCCGGGTCCTCTTCCTACGAGCAGTACTTC.

The V gene is TRBV7-2, the J gene TRBJ2-7, with 8 bases identical to TRBD2. Germline CDR1 reads SGHTA; CDR2 reads FQGNSA. The CDR3 covers 16 residues. J was trimmed by 2 bases and V by 5 bases; bases with no gene match: 11. The DNA for the CDR3 is TGTGCCAGCAGCGGGGGGACTAGTCGAGGGGCCTACGAGCAGTACTTC. Residues: CASSGGTSRGAYEQYF. Full variable domain (remainder filled in from reference TRBV7-2 and TRBJ2-7): GAGVSQSPSNKVTEKGKDVELRCDPISGHTALYWYRQSLGQGLEFLIYFQGNSAPDKSGLPSDRFSAERTGGSVSTLTIQRTQQEDSAVYLCASSGGTSRGAYEQYFGPGTRLTVT.

The CDR3 bases are TGTGCCAGCAGCTTAGGAGGGACGGGTTCCTACGAGCAGTACTTC. Translated: CASSLGGTGSYEQYF. The J gene is TRBJ2-7, the V gene TRBV7-9; tentatively, D is TRBD1 or TRBD2 (5 bases each). The V end lost 1 base, the J end lost 1 base, and 11 bases lay between the germline ends. Germline V gene lookup returns CDR1 SEHNR and CDR2 FQNEAQ (reference sequence). The CDR3 sequence is 15 residues long.

The V call is TRBV9, the J call TRBJ1-6; no clear D gene. CDR3 length equals 14 residues. Germline V gene lookup returns CDR1 SGDLS and CDR2 YYNGEE. V was cut by 0 bases and J by 10 bases, with 11 bases left in between. The CDR3 DNA is TGTGCCAGCAGCGTAGTCCCTGAAGAGTCACCCCTCCACTTT. As protein: CASSVVPEESPLHF.

This CDR3 reads CARRTPDQPQHF. CDR3 nucleotides: TGTGCCAGGCGGACACCTGATCAGCCCCAGCATTTT. The chain couples TRBV19 to TRBJ1-5; possibly TRBD1 for D (5 bases). Per the germline V gene, CDR1 is LNHDA and CDR2 is SQIVND (reference sequence). The V end lost 9 bases, the J end lost 5 bases, and 11 bases lay between the germline ends. The CDR3 runs 12 residues.

The chain recombines TRBV18 with TRBJ2-3; 13 bases match TRBD2. Looked up from germline, CDR1 is KGHSH and CDR2 is LQKENI. This CDR3 region has 17 residues. Trimming at V came to 3 bases and at J to 3 bases, leaving 6 bases not matched to a gene. The CDR3 region has the DNA TGTGCCAGCTCACCCTGGACTAGCGGGAGCGGTACAGATACGCAGTATTTT. As protein: CASSPWTSGSGTDTQYF. Full variable domain (missing parts from reference TRBV18 and TRBJ2-3): NAGVMQNPRHLVRRRGQEARLRCSPMKGHSHVYWYRQLPEEGLKFMVYLQKENIIDESGMPKERFSAEFPKEGPSILRIQQVVRGDSAAYFCASSPWTSGSGTDTQYFGPGTRLTVL.

The V and J genes are TRBV7-6 and TRBJ1-4; no definite D call. The V end lost 5 bases, the J end lost 7 bases, and 11 bases lay between the germline ends. The CDR3 has 13 amino acids. Germline values: CDR1 SGHVS, CDR2 FNYEAQ. CDR3 residues: CASSPTESEKLFF. The DNA for the CDR3 is TGTGCCAGCAGCCCAACGGAATCTGAAAAACTGTTTTTT.

V is TRBV28 and J is TRBJ2-3, with D tentatively TRBD1 or TRBD2 (6 bases each). Per germline, CDR1 MDHEN and CDR2 SYDVKM. CDR3 size: 14 residues. Trimming removed 5 bases from V and 10 bases from J, with 19 bases in between. In DNA form, the CDR3 reads TGTGCCAGCAGTCTCCTCAGGGGTAGCGGACCGCAGTATTTT. As protein: CASSLLRGSGPQYF.

The genes are TRBV11-1 and TRBJ2-2; TRBD2 matches at 7 bases. The J segment lost 2 bases and the V segment lost 6 bases, leaving 3 bases of the junction unmatched. The CDR3 covers 14 residues. Germline lookup yields CDR1 SGHAT and CDR2 FQDESV (reference sequence). CDR3 DNA: TGTGCCAGCAGGGGGGAGGGAAACACCGGGGAGCTGTTTTTT. Translating it yields CASRGEGNTGELFF.

CDR3 DNA sequence: TGTGCCAGCAGCCGAGCGGGGGGAACAGATACGCAGTATTTT. Translated, it gives CASSRAGGTDTQYF. The V gene is TRBV11-2, the J gene TRBJ2-3, with 9 bases matching TRBD2. The CDR3 is 14 residues long. The germline V gene has CDR1 SGHAT and CDR2 FQNNGV. J was trimmed by 3 bases and V by 5 bases; bases with no gene match: 3.

Here the CDR3 DNA reads TGTGCCAGCAGTGAACAGGGGCGAGAGTCAGATACGCAGTATTTT. It encodes CASSEQGRESDTQYF. The chain is built from TRBV6-1 and TRBJ2-3, with D possibly matching TRBD1 (6 bases). CDR1 and CDR2 from the germline V gene are MNHNS and SASEGT. V lost 2 bases to trimming and J lost 4 bases, with 13 bases between them. CDR3 length equals 15 residues.

CDR3 in DNA: TGTGCCATCAGCCCAGGGAATTCCTATGTCGAGCAGTACTTC. As protein: CAISPGNSYVEQYF. The chain employs TRBV10-3 and TRBJ2-7, with D possibly being TRBD1 (5 bases). V was clipped by 6 bases and J by 6 bases, with 18 bases between them. Germline V gene lookup returns CDR1 ENHRY and CDR2 SYGVKD. The CDR3 has 14 amino acids.

V gene TRBV9 combines with J gene TRBJ2-2; D is uncertain. Germline loops: CDR1 SGDLS, CDR2 YYNGEE. This CDR3 region has 13 residues. Trimming took 2 bases from V and 3 from J, leaving 5 bases between them. The CDR3 here is CASSVLYTGELFF. In DNA form, the CDR3 reads TGTGCCAGCAGCGTCTTATACACCGGGGAGCTGTTTTTT.

This clone was seen just once. The genes are TRBV15 and TRBJ1-5, with D unclear. Trimming cost V 0 bases and J 4 bases, with 13 bases left between them. The germline V gene encodes CDR1 LNHNV and CDR2 YYDKDF (reference sequence). The CDR3 has 16 amino acids. The CDR3 here is CATSRDYEVSNQPQHF. DNA of the CDR3: TGTGCCACCAGCAGAGATTACGAGGTATCGAATCAGCCCCAGCATTTT.

This chain links TRBV5-1 with TRBJ1-2; TRBD1 might be the D (5 bases). This CDR3 is 14 amino acids long. Germline CDR1 and CDR2: SGHRS and YFSETQ. V lost 0 bases, J lost 6 bases, and 12 bases lay in between. In DNA, the CDR3 is TGCGCCAGCAGCTTGGCCGGGACGACGAATGGCTACACCTTC. This codes for CASSLAGTTNGYTF.

The CDR3: CASSSFMDRGLEKLFF. DNA for the CDR3: TGTGCCAGCAGTTCGTTTATGGACAGGGGGCTTGAAAAACTGTTTTTT. The V and J genes are TRBV6-2 or TRBV6-3 and TRBJ1-4, with 11 bases aligning to TRBD1. The J segment lost 7 bases and the V segment lost 4 bases, leaving 8 bases of the junction unmatched. The CDR3 has 16 amino acids. Germline-derived CDR1 and CDR2 are MNHEY and SVGEGT.

V usage is TRBV3-1 (or the pseudogene TRBV3-2) and J usage is TRBJ1-6; D possibly corresponds to TRBD1 (5 bases). In germline, CDR1 is LGHDT, CDR2 YNNKEL (reference sequence). CDR3 length equals 16 residues. V lost 0 bases to trimming and J lost 11 bases, with 17 bases between them. The DNA of the CDR3 is TGTGCCAGCAGCCAAGATTTGACAGTAGCCCGTCCACCCCTCCACTTT. Amino acid sequence: CASSQDLTVARPPLHF.

A single count supports this clone. The chain recombines TRBV12-3 or TRBV12-4 with TRBJ2-7; perhaps D is TRBD1 or TRBD2 (5 bases each). The V gene lost 6 bases and the J gene lost 1 base, with 10 bases spanning the gap. This CDR3 comprises 13 residues. Here the CDR3 DNA reads TGTGCCAGCAGGGCAGGGAGTTCCTACGAGCAGTACTTC. Amino acid sequence: CASRAGSSYEQYF.

The genes are TRBV5-4 and TRBJ1-3; D is unclear. V was trimmed by 4 bases and J by 2 bases, leaving 7 bases between them. Per germline, CDR1 SGHNT and CDR2 YYREEE (reference sequence). The CDR3 is 13 residues long. The CDR3 loop is CASSLSPGNTIYF. The CDR3, as DNA: TGTGCCAGCAGCCTATCCCCTGGAAACACCATATATTTT.

The gene calls are TRBV7-8 and TRBJ2-3; 13 nucleotides agree with TRBD2. CDR1 and CDR2 (germline): SGHVS, FQNEAQ. The trim removed 5 bases at V and 4 bases at J, leaving 3 bases unmatched. This CDR3 comprises 15 residues. The CDR3 sequence: CASSLLAGGPDTQYF. The CDR3 coding sequence is TGTGCCAGCAGCCTACTAGCGGGAGGGCCAGATACGCAGTATTTT. The whole variable domain, filled in from reference TRBV7-8 and TRBJ2-3, reads GAGVSQSPRYKVAKRGQDVALRCDPISGHVSLFWYQQALGQGPEFLTYFQNEAQLDKSGLPSDRFFAERPEGSVSTLKIQRTQQEDSAVYLCASSLLAGGPDTQYFGPGTRLTVL.

The genes are TRBV29-1 and TRBJ1-3; D gene ambiguous. The germline gives CDR1 SQVTM, CDR2 ANQGSEA. CDR3 length: 13 residues. Trimming stripped 7 bases from V and 0 bases from J, with 10 bases between. DNA of the CDR3: TGCAGCGGGCGGGCGGGCTCTGGAAACACCATATATTTT. Protein product: CSGRAGSGNTIYF.

J is TRBJ1-1 and V is TRBV6-2 or TRBV6-3; 7 bases map to TRBD1. Germline values: CDR1 MNHEY, CDR2 SVGEGT. The trim removed 4 bases at V and 0 bases at J, leaving 11 bases unmatched. This CDR3 is built from 17 residues. This CDR3 is CASSWTGHGNMNTEAFF. CDR3 nucleotides: TGTGCCAGCAGTTGGACAGGTCACGGGAATATGAACACTGAAGCTTTCTTT.

The rearrangement joins TRBV11-3 to TRBJ2-2, with D perhaps matching TRBD1 (6 bases). CDR1 is SGHNT and CDR2 is YENEEA in the germline V gene. The CDR3 extends over 16 amino acids. Between the trimmed V and J ends, which lost 4 bases and 0 bases, there was a span of 12 bases. DNA for the CDR3: TGTGCCAGCAGCTGGGGGAGACAGGCGAACACCGGGGAGCTGTTTTTT. Amino acid sequence: CASSWGRQANTGELFF.

The chain has TRBV19 and TRBJ1-2; the D gene is possibly TRBD1 (6 bases). From germline, CDR1 is LNHDA and CDR2 SQIVND (reference sequence). Trimming cost V 5 bases and J 6 bases, with 22 bases left between them. The CDR3 sequence is 16 residues long. CDR3 DNA: TGTGCCAGTAGTCCGACACAGGGCCCTTCTGGGGATGGCTACACCTTC. Protein sequence: CASSPTQGPSGDGYTF.

The chain has TRBV2 and TRBJ1-5, with D perhaps TRBD1 (6 bases). Between the trimmed V and J ends, which lost 5 bases and 7 bases, there was a span of 15 bases. CDR1 SNHLY and CDR2 FYNNEI come from the germline V gene. CDR3 length: 14 amino acids. CDR3: CASSLQGRGQPQHF. Here the CDR3 DNA reads TGTGCCAGCAGTTTACAGGGAAGGGGCCAGCCCCAGCATTTT. The full variable domain, completed using reference TRBV2 and TRBJ1-5, is EPEVTQTPSHQVTQMGQEVILRCVPISNHLYFYWYRQILGQKVEFLVSFYNNEISEKSEIFDDQFSVERPDGSNFTLKIRSTKLEDSAMYFCASSLQGRGQPQHFGDGTRLSIL.